This entry is about one TCR beta chain. Its antigen is unknown. No clone much larger than this one lies a single base away; base qualities are absent. These data are taken from a study of T cell responses to AZD1222 COVID-19 vaccine (dated by TCRdb to the early 2020s). In the study overall: AZD1222 recipients with second doses at about 4 weeks or about 12 weeks were pooled, because spike-specific TCR depth and breadth did not differ between schedules. TCR sequencing was performed for roughly 250 trial participants, of whom around 200 were given two doses of AZD1222 and some 25 were given two doses of MenACWY control vaccine. Enrollment into the trials was organized by age into subgroups of 18-55, 56-69 and 70-plus years, and those subgroups contained roughly 160, 29 and 62 TCR-sequenced participants, respectively. On the study overall, not on this receptor specifically: Conclusions about previously exposed vaccinees are limited, since just 5 to 7 AZD1222 recipients were seropositive for SARS-CoV-2 at baseline. In the small 56-69-year group, the increase in depth fell short of significance, most likely because of low power. After two AZD1222 doses, spike-specific TCR breadth and depth were significantly higher than at day 0 and than in MenACWY recipients. The vaccine-associated CD4 TCRs covered the entire spike protein, and the dominant responses fell in regions 160-218 and 743-854. Participants were mostly white British, with more females than males. The authors suggested clonal diversity may have been underestimated. Reportedly, almost half of the unique spike-specific TCRs recognized epitopes lying outside the regions that are mutated in the B.1.351 and B.1.1.7 variants. No day 14 peak-response samples were available, so repertoires were characterized only after the peak T cell response.

The time point label for this specimen denotes: baseline before first vaccination. Vaccinee samples were obtained from the UK trials COV001 and COV002, which included a single-blind randomized controlled phase 2/3 trial of AZD1222 (ChAdOx1 nCoV-19) in healthy adults. For TCRbeta chain sequencing, PBMC samples from trial participants were taken at day 0 and at day 28 after the second dose. The CDR3 regions of human TCRbeta chains were analyzed by immunosequencing. The published analysis was carried out like this. TCRs in the repertoires were compared against a reference library of SARS-CoV-2-specific TCRs that had been generated with the MIRA antigen-specificity platform. Breadth meant the fraction of unique TCRs that were SARS-CoV-2-associated, whereas depth meant the fraction of total T cells that were SARS-CoV-2-associated. Using the MIRA data, every spike-specific TCR was mapped to the spike region that the TCR reacted to and assigned to either a CD4 or a CD8 class. Log10-transformed breadth and depth values were compared by one-way ANOVA with Sidak's multiple comparisons tests. TCRdb limited this immuneACCESS table to in-frame rearrangements with V and J called. A share of clones is missing; checked studies link under half to unresolved V genes, and the rest is unexplained. V and J calls and clone size follow that table, whereas D and trimming were derived from the DNA. A total of roughly 110,000 clones appear in this sample, 85% to 90% of them only once. About 5% of the sample comes from the top ten.

Per the germline V gene, SGHRS is the CDR1 and YFSETQ is the CDR2. Relative to germline, V is missing 4 bases and J is missing 0 bases, with 4 bases of the junction outside any gene match. Reading from cysteine to phenylalanine, the CDR3 counts 15 amino acids. The sequence is cut down to CDR3 DNA, 45 bases in frame from base 1. The V and J segments used are TRBV5-1 and TRBJ1-3, and 7 bases in between align with TRBD1. This TCR derives from an adult in good health. Here the sequenced sample was peripheral blood, taken on day 0 of AZD1222 vaccination. CDR3 protein: CASSGTALSGNTIYF. Read as DNA, the sequence is TGCGCCAGCAGCGGGACAGCTCTCTCTGGAAACACCATATATTTT.